This is a list of T cell receptor beta chains from one sample in a study of type 1 regulatory T cells. No antigen has been assigned to these receptors. TCRdb fed the reads into MiXCR, producing one record per CDR3 protein. Here the sample spans just under 65,000 distinct CDR3 sequences, 45% to 50% being singletons. Sequencing was done on a sample of cultured non-Tr1 T cells, either the whole culture or a sorted T cell fraction (not recorded which). These receptors came from a human donor in good health. Both conserved end residues are part of each CDR3. The order of the fields is V gene, J gene, clone size, D gene, CDR3 DNA, CDR3 protein. D genes are given only for firm matches. Size values are once, few and many counts, or a class for expanded clones, and some rows have none.

>TRBV5-1|TRBJ2-2|NA|TRBD1
TGCGCCAGCAGTCACTCCGCGACAGGGTTTCTAACTAACACGAACACCGGGGAGCTGTTTTTT
CASSHSATGFLTNTNTGELFF
>TRBV2|TRBJ2-5|NA|NA
TGTGCCAGCAGAGGACAAATCCAAGAGACCCAGTACTTC
CASRGQIQETQYF
>TRBV7-9|TRBJ2-5|NA|NA
TGTGCCAGCAGCTTATGGACAGTGGAGACCCAGTACTTC
CASSLWTVETQYF
>TRBV5-5|TRBJ1-2|NA|TRBD1
TGTGCCAGCAGCCCCGGGACAGGCAACACGGTTTTCACCTTC
CASSPGTGNTVFTF
>TRBV7-8|TRBJ1-1|few|NA
TGTGCCAGCAGCTCCCGGCGGCAGAACACTGAAGCTTTCTTT
CASSSRRQNTEAFF
>TRBV5-6|TRBJ2-7|NA|TRBD2
TGTGCCAGCAGGACGCGGGGGGGTTCCTACGAGCAGTACTTC
CASRTRGGSYEQYF
>TRBV19|TRBJ1-4|NA|TRBD1
TGTGCCAGTAGTATTATGGACAGGGGGAATGAAAAACTGTTTTTT
CASSIMDRGNEKLFF
>TRBV5-1|TRBJ1-1|NA|TRBD1
TGCGCCAGCAGCTTTAGGGGACAGGGGGGGAACACTGAAGCTTTCTTT
CASSFRGQGGNTEAFF
>TRBV27|TRBJ2-5|NA|TRBD2
TGTGCCAGCAGTTTTCAGCGGGGGGGCCGAGAGACCCAGTACTTC
CASSFQRGGRETQYF
>TRBV4-1|TRBJ1-6|few|NA
TGCGCCAGCAGCCAGCTGGACGGGATCCTACCCCTCCACTTT
CASSQLDGILPLHF
>TRBV20-1|TRBJ2-1|NA|TRBD2
TGCAGTGCTATCAGCGGGGGCGCTTACAATGAGCAGTTCTTC
CSAISGGAYNEQFF
>TRBV6-2/TRBV6-3|TRBJ2-1|few|TRBD2
TGTGCCAGCAGTTACTCGCCAGCGGGGGGGATATACAATGAGCAGTTCTTC
CASSYSPAGGIYNEQFF
>TRBV3-1|TRBJ1-1|once|NA
TGTGCCAGCAGCCAATCGTACGTCGGGAGGCGGACTGAAGCTTTCTTT
CASSQSYVGRRTEAFF
>TRBV20-1|TRBJ2-7|few|TRBD1
TGCAGTGCTAGAGGACTGAACAGGGGGATTCCGTCCTACGAGCAGTACTTC
CSARGLNRGIPSYEQYF
>TRBV5-4|TRBJ2-5|NA|NA
TGTGCCAGCAGCTTGATGGAGACCCAGTACTTC
CASSLMETQYF
>TRBV28|TRBJ1-2|NA|NA
TGTGCCCATTCCGGACAGAGGGGCCCTAACTATGGCTACACCTTC
CAHSGQRGPNYGYTF
>TRBV12-3/TRBV12-4|TRBJ1-2|NA|NA
TGTGCCAGCAGTTTTCCAGGGCACTATGGCTACACCTTC
CASSFPGHYGYTF
>TRBV4-1|TRBJ2-5|NA|TRBD2
TGCGCCAGCAGCCAAGATGAGTTGGGGACTAGCACGGAGACCCAGTACTTC
CASSQDELGTSTETQYF
>TRBV6-6|TRBJ1-2|NA|NA
TGTGCCAGCAGTTTAAGTTGGGGAGGGGGGTTCGCTGGCTACACCTTC
CASSLSWGGGFAGYTF
>TRBV2|TRBJ2-1|few|TRBD2
TGTGCCAGCAGTTTTGGACTAGCGGGGACCCCCCTCAAGGGGCAGTTCTTC
CASSFGLAGTPLKGQFF
>TRBV7-2|TRBJ2-5|NA|NA
TGTGCCAGCAGCTTAGACGGGGGGCGCGCTGAGACCCAGTACTTC
CASSLDGGRAETQYF
>TRBV5-6|TRBJ2-7|NA|NA
TGTGCCAGCAGCCCACTCAGGAGGCGCTACGAGCAGTACTTC
CASSPLRRRYEQYF
>TRBV20-1|TRBJ1-2|NA|NA
TGCAGTGCTAGAGCTTCGCCGGGACCTCGGGCGGGCTACACCTTC
CSARASPGPRAGYTF
>TRBV2|TRBJ2-7|NA|NA
TGTGCCAGCAGTGAACCCTTTACCTACGAGCAGTACTTC
CASSEPFTYEQYF
>TRBV4-1|TRBJ2-3|NA|NA
TGCGCCAGCAGCCAAGATGTGCCCGGGTCAGGGTTGGGAGATACGCAGTATTTT
CASSQDVPGSGLGDTQYF
>TRBV19|TRBJ2-4|NA|NA
TGTGCCAGTAGTATAGAGCGGCAGGGCATTCAGTACTTC
CASSIERQGIQYF
>TRBV7-6|TRBJ1-3|NA|NA
TGTGCCAGCAGCTTAGAGCCCGCCAAGCTGGTTAACACCATATATTTT
CASSLEPAKLVNTIYF
>TRBV11-2|TRBJ2-7|NA|NA
TGTGCCAGCGCCAGGGGGAGGCGTACTCGGGAATACGAGCAGTACTTC
CASARGRRTREYEQYF
>TRBV5-4|TRBJ1-2|NA|TRBD1
TGTGCCAGCAGGAGCAACAGGGGCGATAACTATGGCTACACCTTC
CASRSNRGDNYGYTF
>TRBV6-5|TRBJ2-1|many|NA
TGTGCCAGCAGCCGACGGAACAATGAGCAGTTCTTC
CASSRRNNEQFF
>TRBV7-2|TRBJ2-3|NA|NA
TGTGCCAGCAGCTTTAGCGGCTCAGATACGCAGTATTTT
CASSFSGSDTQYF
>TRBV10-3|TRBJ2-5|NA|TRBD2
TGTGCCATCAGTAGCGGGGGGGCCTATGAGACCCAGTACTTC
CAISSGGAYETQYF
>TRBV5-1|TRBJ2-3|few|TRBD1
TGCGCCAGCAGCTTGGCCCGGACAGGGGGCTCAGATACGCAGTATTTT
CASSLARTGGSDTQYF
>TRBV12-3/TRBV12-4|TRBJ2-4|many|TRBD1
TGTGCCAGCAGTCCGGACAGGGGAAACAAAAACATTCAGTACTTC
CASSPDRGNKNIQYF
>TRBV6-6|TRBJ2-2|NA|TRBD1
TGTGCCAGCACCGCGACCGGGACAGGGGGCACCGGGGAGCTGTTTTTT
CASTATGTGGTGELFF
>TRBV7-2|TRBJ2-5|NA|TRBD2
TGTGCCAGCAGCTTAGGAATCGGGACTAGCGGGGGGACCCAGTACTTC
CASSLGIGTSGGTQYF
>TRBV27|TRBJ1-2|once|NA
TGTGCCAGCAGCCCCCGGACAGCAAGCTCCTATGGCTACACCTTC
CASSPRTASSYGYTF
>TRBV5-1|TRBJ1-3|NA|TRBD1
TGCGCCAGCAGCTTGGATTCAGGGGGATTGTCTGGAAACACCATATATTTT
CASSLDSGGLSGNTIYF
>TRBV28|TRBJ2-7|NA|NA
TGTGCCAGCAGTCCTCGTCCCTACGAGCAGTACTTC
CASSPRPYEQYF
>TRBV5-1|TRBJ1-1|NA|NA
TGCGCCAGCATCTTGGACCTTACGACTGAAGCTTTCTTT
CASILDLTTEAFF
>TRBV5-1|TRBJ2-5|NA|NA
TGCGCCAGCAGGGCGGACCAAGAGACCCAGTACTTC
CASRADQETQYF
>TRBV5-1|TRBJ1-4|NA|NA
TGCGCCAGCAGCTGGGGACAAGGGGATGAAAAACTGTTTTTT
CASSWGQGDEKLFF
>TRBV20-1|TRBJ1-1|NA|NA
TGCAGTGCCGCCCCCCAGGAAACTGAAGCTTTCTTT
CSAAPQETEAFF
>TRBV20-1|TRBJ2-5|NA|NA
TGCAGTGCTATATCACCGGGTCCCAAAGAGACCCAGTACTTC
CSAISPGPKETQYF
>TRBV5-1|TRBJ1-1|few|NA
TGCGCCAGCAGGTCGGGGGGACCTTCTGACGCTTTCTTT
CASRSGGPSDAFF
>TRBV7-2|TRBJ2-7|NA|NA
TGTGCCAGCAGGAGCCTAGGGAACGAGCAGTACTTC
CASRSLGNEQYF
>TRBV3-1|TRBJ2-7|NA|TRBD1
TGTGCCAGCAGCCGCGGGACAGGCTACTACGAGCAGTACTTC
CASSRGTGYYEQYF
>TRBV4-1|TRBJ2-3|few|TRBD2
TGCGCCAGCAGCCAAGATCAGGCTCTCCCGGGGGGTGATACGCAGTATTTT
CASSQDQALPGGDTQYF
>TRBV7-2|TRBJ1-1|NA|TRBD1
TGTGCCAGCAGTAAGGACAGGGTTGGTGAAGCTTTCTTT
CASSKDRVGEAFF
>TRBV18|TRBJ2-1|few|TRBD1
TGTGCCAGCTCCCGGACAGGGAACAATGAGCAGTTCTTC
CASSRTGNNEQFF
>TRBV7-9|TRBJ2-2|NA|TRBD1
TGTGCCAGCAGCGGTACAGGGGGCAAGGCCGGGGAGCTGTTTTTT
CASSGTGGKAGELFF
>TRBV5-1|TRBJ1-1|few|NA
TGCGCCAGCAGCCCCGACACCATTTACACTGAAGCTTTCTTT
CASSPDTIYTEAFF
>TRBV7-2|TRBJ2-3|NA|NA
TGTGCCAGCAGCTCCAGACAGAACCCAGATACGCAGTATTTT
CASSSRQNPDTQYF
>TRBV12-3/TRBV12-4|TRBJ1-1|NA|NA
TGTGCCAGCAGACCCAGGGGAGTCACTGAAGCTTTCTTT
CASRPRGVTEAFF
>TRBV6-1|TRBJ2-5|once|NA
TGTGCCAGCTCGGACAGCTTCCAAGAGACCCAGTACTTC
CASSDSFQETQYF
>TRBV20-1|TRBJ1-4|NA|NA
TGCAGTGCTGAGAGGGGTAATGAAAAACTGTTTTTT
CSAERGNEKLFF
>TRBV5-1|TRBJ2-7|few|NA
TGCGCCAGCAGCTTGGTAGACACCCAATACGAGCAGTACTTC
CASSLVDTQYEQYF
>TRBV29-1|TRBJ2-2|NA|TRBD1
TGCAGCGTTGCACCAGACAGGGGAGGAACCGGGGAGCTGTTTTTT
CSVAPDRGGTGELFF